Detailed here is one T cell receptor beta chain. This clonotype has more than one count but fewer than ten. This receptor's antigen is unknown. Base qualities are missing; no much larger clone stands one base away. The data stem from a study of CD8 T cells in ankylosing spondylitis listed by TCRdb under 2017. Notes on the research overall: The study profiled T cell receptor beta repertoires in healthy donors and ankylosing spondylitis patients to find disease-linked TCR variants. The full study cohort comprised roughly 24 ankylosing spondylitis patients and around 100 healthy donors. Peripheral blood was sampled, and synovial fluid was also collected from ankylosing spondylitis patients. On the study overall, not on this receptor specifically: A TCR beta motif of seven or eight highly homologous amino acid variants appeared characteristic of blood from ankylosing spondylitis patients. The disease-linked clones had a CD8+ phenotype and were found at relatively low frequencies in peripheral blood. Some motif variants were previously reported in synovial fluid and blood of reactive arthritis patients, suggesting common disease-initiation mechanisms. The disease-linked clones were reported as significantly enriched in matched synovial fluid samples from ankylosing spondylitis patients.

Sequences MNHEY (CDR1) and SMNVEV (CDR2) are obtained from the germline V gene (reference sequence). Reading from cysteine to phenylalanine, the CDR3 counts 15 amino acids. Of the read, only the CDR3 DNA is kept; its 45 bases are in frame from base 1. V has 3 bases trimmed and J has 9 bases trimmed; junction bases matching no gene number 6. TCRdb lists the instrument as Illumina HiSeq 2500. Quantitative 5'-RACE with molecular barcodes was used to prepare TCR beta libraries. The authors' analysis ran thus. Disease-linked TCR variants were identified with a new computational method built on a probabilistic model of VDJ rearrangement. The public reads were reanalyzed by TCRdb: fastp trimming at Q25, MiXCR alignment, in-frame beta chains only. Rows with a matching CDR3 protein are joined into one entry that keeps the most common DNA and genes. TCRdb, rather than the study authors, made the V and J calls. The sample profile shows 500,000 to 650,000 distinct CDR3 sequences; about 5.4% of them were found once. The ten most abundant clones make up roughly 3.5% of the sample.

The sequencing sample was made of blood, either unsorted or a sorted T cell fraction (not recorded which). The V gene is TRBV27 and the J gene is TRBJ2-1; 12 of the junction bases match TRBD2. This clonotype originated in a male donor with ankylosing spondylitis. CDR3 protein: CASSFPSGGAGEQFF. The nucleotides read TGTGCCAGCAGTTTTCCTAGCGGGGGGGCCGGTGAGCAGTTCTTC.